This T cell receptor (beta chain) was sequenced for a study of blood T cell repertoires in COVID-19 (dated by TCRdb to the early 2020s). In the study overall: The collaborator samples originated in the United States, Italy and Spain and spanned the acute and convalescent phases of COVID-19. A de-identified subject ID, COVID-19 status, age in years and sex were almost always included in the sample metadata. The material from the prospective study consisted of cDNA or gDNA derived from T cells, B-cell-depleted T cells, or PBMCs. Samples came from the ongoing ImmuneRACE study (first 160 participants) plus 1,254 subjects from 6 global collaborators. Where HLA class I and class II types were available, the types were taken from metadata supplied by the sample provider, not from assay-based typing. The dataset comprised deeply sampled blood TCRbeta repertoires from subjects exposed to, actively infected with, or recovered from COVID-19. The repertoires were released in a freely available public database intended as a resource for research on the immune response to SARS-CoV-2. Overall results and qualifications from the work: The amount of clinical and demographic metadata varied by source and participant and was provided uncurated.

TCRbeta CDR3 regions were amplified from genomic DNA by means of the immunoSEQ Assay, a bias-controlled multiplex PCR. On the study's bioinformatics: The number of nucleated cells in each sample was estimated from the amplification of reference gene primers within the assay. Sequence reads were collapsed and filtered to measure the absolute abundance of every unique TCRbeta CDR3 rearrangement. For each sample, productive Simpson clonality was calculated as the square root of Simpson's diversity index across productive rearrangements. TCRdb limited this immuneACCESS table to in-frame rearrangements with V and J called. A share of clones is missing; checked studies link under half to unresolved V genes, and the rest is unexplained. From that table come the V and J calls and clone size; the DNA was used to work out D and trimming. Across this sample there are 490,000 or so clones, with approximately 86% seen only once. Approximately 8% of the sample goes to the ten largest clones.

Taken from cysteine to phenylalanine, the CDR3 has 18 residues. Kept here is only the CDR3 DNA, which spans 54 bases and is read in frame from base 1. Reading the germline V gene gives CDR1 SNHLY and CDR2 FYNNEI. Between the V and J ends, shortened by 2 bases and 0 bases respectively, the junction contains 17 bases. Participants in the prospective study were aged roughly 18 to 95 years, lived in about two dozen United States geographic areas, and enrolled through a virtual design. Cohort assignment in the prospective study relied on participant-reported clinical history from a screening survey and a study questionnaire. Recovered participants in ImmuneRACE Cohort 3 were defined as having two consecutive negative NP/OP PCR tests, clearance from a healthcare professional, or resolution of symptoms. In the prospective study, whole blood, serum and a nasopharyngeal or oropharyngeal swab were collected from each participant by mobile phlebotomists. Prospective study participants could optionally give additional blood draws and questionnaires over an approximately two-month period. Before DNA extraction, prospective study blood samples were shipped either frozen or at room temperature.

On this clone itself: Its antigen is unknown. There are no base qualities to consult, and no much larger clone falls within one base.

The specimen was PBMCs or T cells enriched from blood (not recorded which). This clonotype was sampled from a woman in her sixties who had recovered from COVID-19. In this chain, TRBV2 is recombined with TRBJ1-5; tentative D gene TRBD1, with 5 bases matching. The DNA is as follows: TGTGCCAGCAGTGAATTGGATTTAGGACACCTTAGCAATCAGCCCCAGCATTTT. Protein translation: CASSELDLGHLSNQPQHF.